The entry that follows covers one TCR beta chain sequence. Original data processing: Reference gene primer amplification yielded estimated nucleated cell counts. Sequencing was performed with immunoSEQ multiplex PCR; in TCRdb, only in-frame clones are kept and a portion is missing. For V, J and clone size, that table is used; D and trimming come from the DNA. In the table there are some 400,000 clones, 81% of which are singletons. The source of the sample is a study of blood T cell repertoires in COVID-19. V was pared by 5 bases and J by 6 bases, with 8 bases between. This CDR3 spans 11 amino acids. The chain has TRBV12-3 or TRBV12-4 and TRBJ2-7, with D perhaps TRBD2 (6 bases). The receptor comes from a human donor with acute or convalescent COVID-19. The donor label of this sample is uncertain. The material sequenced was peripheral blood. The DNA for the CDR3 is TGTGCCAGCAGTCCGGGAGTCGAGCAGTACTTC. It encodes CASSPGVEQYF.